Each of the 22 T cell receptor beta chains below was sequenced from the same sample in a study of T cells after yellow fever vaccination. TCRdb re-called the 5' RACE reads with MiXCR, one entry per CDR3 protein. The sample carries under 95,000 distinct CDR3 sequences, about 7.3% recorded once. Sequences were derived from CD8+ T cells sorted from PBMCs, sampled 10 to 11 days after the first yellow fever vaccination. These receptors were taken from a man aged 18 to 30 who received the YFV17D yellow fever vaccine.

The genes are TRBV11-2 and TRBJ2-1, with 9 bases fitting TRBD1. The CDR3 is made up of 18 amino acids. Germline trimming cut 0 bases from V and 1 base from J; bases unmatched to any gene: 7. In germline, CDR1 is SGHAT, CDR2 FQNNGV. The CDR3 nucleotides read TGTGCCAGCAGCTTAGACGTTCTGGGACAGGGATCCTACAATGAGCAGTTCTTC. Translated: CASSLDVLGQGSYNEQFF.

This clonotype was counted many times. This chain connects TRBV4-1 to TRBJ2-7; 7 bases match TRBD1. The junction had 3 bases not matched to a gene; V was cut back by 4 bases and J by 3 bases. Looked up from germline, CDR1 is MGHRA and CDR2 is YSYEKL. This CDR3 contains 13 residues. CDR3 sequence: CASSPTGNYEQYF. CDR3 sequence (DNA): TGCGCCAGCAGCCCGACAGGGAACTACGAGCAGTACTTC.

This clonotype was recorded a few times. The chain links TRBV6-2 or TRBV6-3 to TRBJ2-1; D is unclear. The germline V gene has CDR1 MNHEY and CDR2 SVGEGT. The CDR3 totals 13 residues. V was shortened by 1 base and J by 5 bases, with 6 bases between the two germline ends. CDR3 loop: CASSYLVHNEQFF. In DNA, the CDR3 is TGTGCCAGCAGTTACTTGGTCCACAATGAGCAGTTCTTC.

V is TRBV7-9 and J is TRBJ1-3, with a tentative D call TRBD1 (6 bases). The CDR3 loop spans 12 amino acids. CDR1 and CDR2 (germline): SEHNR, FQNEAQ (reference sequence). V was shortened by 9 bases and J by 2 bases, with 8 bases between the two germline ends. CDR3 coding DNA: TGTGCCAGAGGGGGTGCTGGAAACACCATATATTTT. Its protein product is CARGGAGNTIYF. Supplemented by reference TRBV7-9 and TRBJ1-3, the full variable domain reads DTGVSQNPRHKITKRGQNVTFRCDPISEHNRLYWYRQTLGQGPEFLTYFQNEAQLEKSRLLSDRFSAERPKGSFSTLEIQRTEQGDSAMYLCARGGAGNTIYFGEGSWLTVV.

This clonotype was found many times. V gene TRBV20-1 combines with J gene TRBJ1-1, with D hard to call. The CDR3 is 14 amino acids. The germline CDR1 and CDR2 sequences are DFQATT and SNEGSKA (reference sequence). Trimming pared 3 bases from V and 2 bases from J, leaving 13 bases between. This chain's CDR3 is CSASRAGGNTEAFF. The CDR3, as DNA: TGCAGTGCTAGCCGAGCGGGTGGCAACACTGAAGCTTTCTTT.

This clonotype was counted ten times or more. The J gene is TRBJ1-1, the V gene TRBV10-3, with TRBD1 as a possible D gene (5 bases). This CDR3 is 12 amino acids long. Germline V gene lookup returns CDR1 ENHRY and CDR2 SYGVKD. V shed 9 bases and J shed 5 bases, with 13 bases lying between them. DNA of the CDR3: TGTGCCATAGGGGTTGGATGGACTGAAGCTTTCTTT. Protein product: CAIGVGWTEAFF.

This clonotype was detected a few times. The J gene is TRBJ2-7, the V gene TRBV7-2; no clear D. The CDR3 has 13 amino acids. Germline V lookup: CDR1 SGHTA, CDR2 FQGNSA. V was cut by 3 bases and J by 7 bases, with 13 bases left in between. The chain's CDR3 is CASSFFPNAEQYF. CDR3 sequence (DNA): TGTGCCAGCAGCTTTTTTCCCAACGCGGAGCAGTACTTC.

This chain joins TRBV6-5 and TRBJ2-1, with 7 bases matching TRBD1. The CDR3 runs 14 residues. V was clipped by 0 bases and J by 6 bases; unmatched bases: 2. Germline V gene data show CDR1 as MNHEY and CDR2 as SVGAGI. CDR3 sequence reads: CASSYSRTGNEQFF. CDR3 sequence (DNA): TGTGCCAGCAGTTACTCCCGGACAGGCAATGAGCAGTTCTTC.

The sample holds many counts of this clonotype. The chain is built from TRBV27 and TRBJ1-1; D remains ambiguous. Germline-derived CDR1 and CDR2 are MNHEY and SMNVEV (reference sequence). Trimming shortened V by 0 bases and J by 2 bases, and 10 bases separated the two germline ends. The CDR3 has 15 residues. In DNA, the CDR3 is TGTGCCAGCAGTTTATCAGTGGCGGGCAACACTGAAGCTTTCTTT. It codes for CASSLSVAGNTEAFF.

The sample holds a few counts of this clonotype. The chain links TRBV5-4 to TRBJ2-7; 8 bases are a match to TRBD1. CDR3 size: 13 residues. Germline-derived CDR1 and CDR2 are SGHNT and YYREEE (reference sequence). Unmatched junction bases numbered 2, after V lost 0 bases and J lost 6 bases. In nucleotides, the CDR3 is TGTGCCAGCAGCTTGGCAGGGGGCCTCGAGCAGTACGTC. This translates into CASSLAGGLEQYV.

This clonotype was seen more than once but under ten times. The chain joins TRBV3-1 to TRBJ2-1, with 8 bases matching TRBD2. Germline V gene sequence: CDR1 LGHDT, CDR2 YNNKEL (reference sequence). The trim removed 2 bases at V and 4 bases at J, leaving 13 bases unmatched. The CDR3 totals 18 residues. CDR3 amino acids: CASSQREGLAGGYNEQFF. The DNA of the CDR3 is TGTGCCAGCAGCCAAAGGGAAGGTCTGGCGGGGGGTTACAATGAGCAGTTCTTC.

The rearrangement joins TRBV12-3 or TRBV12-4 to TRBJ2-1; 11 bases match TRBD2. J lost 7 bases, V lost 5 bases, and 7 bases had no gene match. CDR3 size: 15 residues. This chain's CDR3 is CASSPGLAARNEQFF. CDR3 sequence (DNA): TGTGCCAGCAGTCCGGGACTAGCGGCCAGAAATGAGCAGTTCTTC.

This clonotype was counted at least ten times. This sequence joins TRBV11-2 and TRBJ2-5; perhaps TRBD2 as D (6 bases). The germline V gene has CDR1 SGHAT and CDR2 FQNNGV. The CDR3 totals 14 residues. Trimming cost V 4 bases and J 1 base, with 10 bases left between them. The CDR3 DNA reads as TGTGCCAGCAGCTCCCTAGCGACCCAAGAGACCCAGTACTTC. Translating it yields CASSSLATQETQYF.

This clonotype has only one observation. One junction end disagrees with the germline gene, perhaps due to a read error. In DNA form, the CDR3 reads TGTGCCTGCAGCCAAGAGTCCGGGACAGGGGACGAGCAGTACTTC. Its protein product is CACSQESGTGDEQYF. The chain has TRBV3-1 and TRBJ2-7; 10 nucleotides agree with TRBD1. This CDR3 comprises 15 residues. Germline values: CDR1 LGHDT, CDR2 YNNKEL (reference sequence).

In its sample, this clonotype was seen many times. The chain couples TRBV4-1 to TRBJ2-6; D gene uncertain. CDR3 length: 15 amino acids. Trimming cost V 0 bases and J 1 base, with 4 bases left between them. The germline V gene encodes CDR1 MGHRA and CDR2 YSYEKL. CDR3 amino acids: CASSQEESGANVLTF. CDR3 nucleotides: TGCGCCAGCAGCCAAGAGGAGTCTGGGGCCAACGTCCTGACTTTC.

This clonotype was counted ten times or more. V and J are TRBV6-1 and TRBJ2-2; 7 bases are a match to TRBD2. The CDR3 spans 15 residues. The trim removed 4 bases at V and 9 bases at J, leaving 11 bases unmatched. Germline V gives CDR1 MNHNS, CDR2 SASEGT. CDR3 residues: CASSATPSGTWELFF. The CDR3 nucleotides read TGTGCCAGCAGTGCTACGCCGAGCGGGACCTGGGAGCTGTTTTTT.

This clonotype was observed many times. The chain couples TRBV4-1 to TRBJ2-7; 8 bases are shared with TRBD1. Germline V CDR1 and CDR2: MGHRA, YSYEKL. Trimming at V came to 3 bases and at J to 2 bases, leaving 6 bases not matched to a gene. This CDR3 is 15 amino acids long. Written as DNA, the CDR3 is TGCGCCAGCAGCCAGCGACAGGGGAGCCCCTACGAGCAGTACGTC. This translates into CASSQRQGSPYEQYV.

This clonotype was recorded at least ten times. The CDR3 DNA follows: TGTGCCAGCAGTCCCTTACCGGGACTAGGAACCAGCACAGATACGCAGTATTTT. Protein sequence: CASSPLPGLGTSTDTQYF. V usage is TRBV27 and J usage is TRBJ2-3; 8 nucleotides line up with TRBD2. The CDR3 runs to 18 residues. Germline V gene data show CDR1 as MNHEY and CDR2 as SMNVEV (reference sequence). The junction had 13 bases not matched to a gene; V was cut back by 5 bases and J by 0 bases.

In its sample, this clonotype was seen a few times. The V and J genes are TRBV3-1 and TRBJ1-1; the D gene is possibly TRBD1 (5 bases). Germline assignment: CDR1 LGHDT and CDR2 YNNKEL (reference sequence). Trimming cost V 0 bases and J 6 bases, with 11 bases left between them. The CDR3 sequence is 14 residues long. The CDR3 DNA sequence: TGTGCCAGCAGCCAAGATCGTGGGGACCCTGAAGCTTTCTTT. The encoded protein is CASSQDRGDPEAFF.

This clonotype was detected ten times or more. The rearrangement joins TRBV7-9 to TRBJ2-7, with D perhaps matching TRBD2 (6 bases). Trimming shortened V by 4 bases and J by 2 bases, and 9 bases separated the two germline ends. In germline, CDR1 is SEHNR, CDR2 FQNEAQ (reference sequence). This CDR3 has 13 residues. CDR3 nucleotides: TGTGCCAGCAGCTGGGGAGGAGCCTACGAGCAGTACTTC. This gives the protein CASSWGGAYEQYF. Drawing the rest from reference TRBV7-9 and TRBJ2-7, the complete variable domain is DTGVSQNPRHKITKRGQNVTFRCDPISEHNRLYWYRQTLGQGPEFLTYFQNEAQLEKSRLLSDRFSAERPKGSFSTLEIQRTEQGDSAMYLCASSWGGAYEQYFGPGTRLTVT.

This clonotype was seen repeatedly, ten times or more. The chain links TRBV12-3 or TRBV12-4 to TRBJ2-5; 7 bases agree with TRBD2. V lost 3 bases and J lost 2; bases outside the gene matches: 6. The CDR3 spans 15 residues. Here the CDR3 DNA reads TGTGCCAGCAGTTTCAGACTAGCTCAGCAAGAGACCCAGTACTTC. It yields the protein CASSFRLAQQETQYF.

The rearrangement uses TRBV12-3 or TRBV12-4 and TRBJ2-1, with a tentative D call TRBD1 (5 bases). V was pared by 5 bases and J by 12 bases, with 14 bases between. This CDR3 contains 12 residues. CDR3 DNA sequence: TGTGCCAGCAGTCAACTGGGGCACGGGCAGTTCTTC. Its translation is CASSQLGHGQFF.